The 4 T cell receptor beta chains reported below all come from one sample, sequenced in a study of T-cell reconstitution after alpha-beta-depleted transplantation in children. Using unique molecular identifiers, the investigators prepared the TCRbeta library. MiXCR was run by TCRdb on the PCR reads, yielding one entry per CDR3 protein. Here the sample spans about 240,000 distinct CDR3 sequences, around 13% being singletons. Sequencing used PBMCs from the stem cell graft donor, obtained from the stem cell graft. These receptors were obtained from a human donor who donated a stem cell graft to a child with acute lymphoblastic leukemia.

This clonotype was counted many times. The chain recombines TRBV10-3 with TRBJ2-5; D may be TRBD1 or TRBD2 (5 bases each). Germline CDR1 is ENHRY and CDR2 is SYGVKD. V dropped 8 bases and J dropped 1 base, with 11 bases sitting between them. CDR3 length: 13 residues. The CDR3 sequence is CAISLGTQETQYF. The CDR3 nucleotides read TGTGCCATCTCCCTGGGGACCCAAGAGACCCAGTACTTC.

This clonotype was observed many times. The chain uses TRBV5-1 and TRBJ2-1; 7 positions agree with TRBD1. Germline V lookup: CDR1 SGHRS, CDR2 YFSETQ. This CDR3 has 15 amino acids. Losses at the gene ends were 5 bases for V and 4 bases for J; bases not matched to a gene: 9. CDR3 coding DNA: TGCGCCAGCAGGCGACAGGGTGAGGTATACAATGAGCAGTTCTTC. Residues: CASRRQGEVYNEQFF.

This clonotype was recorded many times. V and J are TRBV3-1 and TRBJ2-5; D possibly matches TRBD1 or TRBD2 (6 bases each). V gave up 4 bases and J gave up 3 bases, with 18 bases separating them. The CDR3 length is 16 residues. CDR1 is LGHDT, CDR2 YNNKEL, per germline (reference sequence). The CDR3 is CASSLHRGAKKETQYF. CDR3 in DNA: TGTGCCAGCAGCCTACATAGGGGGGCGAAGAAAGAGACCCAGTACTTC.

This clonotype was detected ten times or more. The chain uses TRBV12-3 or TRBV12-4 and TRBJ1-2, with D possibly TRBD1 on 5 matching bases. The CDR3 has 14 amino acids. Deletions cut 6 bases from V and 4 bases from J, with 15 bases between. Here the CDR3 DNA reads TGTGCCAGCAGCCACCGGGGGGGAACCTATGGCTACACCTTC. This codes for CASSHRGGTYGYTF.